The 20 T cell receptor beta chains listed next were all sequenced from one sample in a study of cytomegalovirus exposure and HLA in healthy donors. This PCR relied on a set of 60 Vbeta primers and 13 Jbeta primers. Repertoires were generated with immunoSEQ multiplex PCR, while TCRdb's copy carries only in-frame clones and drops some. The sample carries under 150,000 clones, 85% to 90% recorded once. Sequenced sample: PBMCs. The origin of the receptors is a woman younger than 45 in good health and CMV-seronegative.

This clone showed up just once. The gene calls are TRBV5-6 and TRBJ1-6, with 8 bases identical to TRBD1. In germline, CDR1 is SGHDT, CDR2 YYEEEE. This CDR3 has 16 amino acids. With 3 bases clipped from V and 10 bases from J, the junction kept 12 bases outside the gene matches. The DNA for the CDR3 is TGTGCCAGCAGCTCAACCCGGCAGGGGGCGAGCTCACCCCTCCACTTT. It encodes CASSSTRQGASSPLHF.

J is TRBJ2-7 and V is TRBV5-1; 7 nucleotides line up with TRBD2. The CDR3 is 16 residues long. J gave up 3 bases and V 4 bases, and 13 bases lay outside the gene matches. Germline V gene data show CDR1 as SGHRS and CDR2 as YFSETQ. CDR3 sequence reads: CASSDPIAGANYEQYF. CDR3 coding DNA: TGCGCCAGCAGCGACCCGATAGCGGGCGCGAACTACGAGCAGTACTTC.

V is TRBV4-2 and J is TRBJ1-6; perhaps TRBD1 as D (5 bases). The germline gives CDR1 LGHNA, CDR2 YNFKEQ. The CDR3 totals 19 residues. Trimming took off 4 bases at V and 8 bases at J, with 27 bases between the two ends. The CDR3 DNA is TGTGCCAGCAGCCTGGACTCGGGGGGTCAATGGAAAGGGGATTCACCCCTCCACTTT. Translation gives CASSLDSGGQWKGDSPLHF.

This sequence joins TRBV27 and TRBJ2-3; D gene ambiguous. CDR1 is MNHEY and CDR2 is SMNVEV in the germline V gene (reference sequence). V lost 0 bases, J lost 6 bases, and 7 bases lay in between. This CDR3 is 13 amino acids long. CDR3 residues: CASSLSPEDTQYF. The CDR3 DNA reads TGTGCCAGCAGTTTATCCCCCGAGGATACGCAGTATTTT.

The CDR3 DNA reads as TGTGCCAGCAGCCACCCTTATCCGGGGGCCAACGTCCTGACTTTC. It is translated as CASSHPYPGANVLTF. The V call is TRBV14, the J call TRBJ2-6; D gene unclear. This CDR3 is built from 15 residues. CDR1 is SGHDN and CDR2 is FVKESK in the germline V gene. Trimming shortened V by 3 bases and J by 4 bases, and 10 bases separated the two germline ends.

The chain has TRBV6-5 and TRBJ2-1, with 14 bases aligning to TRBD2. V shed 6 bases, J shed 8 bases, and the junction held 3 bases outside the gene matches. This CDR3 is built from 14 residues. CDR1 and CDR2 from the germline V gene are MNHEY and SVGAGI. The CDR3: CASSRTSGRYEQFF. The DNA of the CDR3 is TGTGCCAGCAGCAGGACTAGCGGGAGGTATGAGCAGTTCTTC.

The chain combines TRBV5-8 with TRBJ1-5, with D possibly TRBD1 on 5 matching bases. The CDR3 length is 15 residues. V was cut by 0 bases and J by 1 base, with 8 bases left in between. Germline loops: CDR1 SGHTS, CDR2 YDEGEE. CDR3 residues: CASSLAGGSNQPQHF. The DNA of the CDR3 is TGTGCCAGCAGCTTGGCCGGGGGAAGCAATCAGCCCCAGCATTTT.

The chain carries TRBV19 and TRBJ1-1; 9 bases line up with TRBD1. Trimming at V came to 6 bases and at J to 1 base, leaving 12 bases not matched to a gene. Germline CDR1 is LNHDA and CDR2 is SQIVND (reference sequence). The CDR3 spans 17 residues. The CDR3 DNA follows: TGTGCCAGTAGCAACAGGGGGCTTCATCCGCCGAACACTGAAGCTTTCTTT. Translation: CASSNRGLHPPNTEAFF. Combining the CDR3 with reference TRBV19 and TRBJ1-1 gives the whole variable domain DGGITQSPKYLFRKEGQNVTLSCEQNLNHDAMYWYRQDPGQGLRLIYYSQIVNDFQKGDIAEGYSVSREKKESFPLTVTSAQKNPTAFYLCASSNRGLHPPNTEAFFGQGTRLTVV.

The rearrangement joins TRBV5-4 to TRBJ1-3; D unresolved. Germline V CDR1 and CDR2: SGHNT, YYREEE (reference sequence). The V and J ends lost 3 bases and 2 bases respectively, with 15 bases between them. This CDR3 contains 16 residues. CDR3 region: CASSSESEGTGNTIYF. CDR3 nucleotides: TGTGCCAGCAGCTCGGAGTCCGAGGGTACTGGAAACACCATATATTTT.

The rearrangement links TRBV7-2 to TRBJ2-2; 10 nucleotides match TRBD1. The CDR3 extends over 14 amino acids. Germline CDR1 is SGHTA and CDR2 is FQGNSA. Germline trimming cut 4 bases from V and 5 bases from J; bases unmatched to any gene: 1. The CDR3 protein is CASSWTGGTGELFF. CDR3 DNA sequence: TGTGCCAGCAGCTGGACAGGGGGTACCGGGGAGCTGTTTTTT.

V usage is TRBV4-1 and J usage is TRBJ1-6; D remains unclear. This CDR3 region has 13 residues. Per the germline V gene, CDR1 is MGHRA and CDR2 is YSYEKL. The V end lost 0 bases, the J end lost 14 bases, and 11 bases lay between the germline ends. CDR3 nucleotides: TGCGCCAGCAGCCAAGATCGAAGAACGGCCCTCCACTTT. As protein: CASSQDRRTALHF.

This clone came up once. The chain links TRBV28 to TRBJ1-1; D call uncertain. Germline V gene lookup returns CDR1 MDHEN and CDR2 SYDVKM. The V gene lost 3 bases and the J gene lost 3 bases, with 14 bases spanning the gap. This CDR3 has 15 amino acids. The CDR3 DNA is TGTGCCAGCAGTTTGGCCCTTCTCCGGGACACTGAAGCTTTCTTT. Its protein product is CASSLALLRDTEAFF. Full variable domain (outside the CDR3, taken from reference TRBV28 and TRBJ1-1): DVKVTQSSRYLVKRTGEKVFLECVQDMDHENMFWYRQDPGLGLRLIYFSYDVKMKEKGDIPEGYSVSREKKERFSLILESASTNQTSMYLCASSLALLRDTEAFFGQGTRLTVV.

About this clone: Relative to the germline gene, one junction end is altered; a read error may explain this. J is TRBJ1-1 and V is TRBV10-3; D gene uncertain. CDR3 length: 11 residues. Germline-derived CDR1 and CDR2 are ENHRY and SYGVKD. CDR3: CATSTNTEAFF. In DNA form, the CDR3 reads TGTGCCACCAGTACTAACACTGAAGCTTTCTTT.

The rearrangement links TRBV4-1 to TRBJ1-2; 12 bases fit TRBD1. Trimming took 3 bases from V and 3 from J; bases not matched to a gene: 5. Germline values: CDR1 MGHRA, CDR2 YSYEKL. This CDR3 is built from 16 residues. The CDR3 sequence: CASSQRDRGRDYGYTF. CDR3 in DNA: TGCGCCAGCAGCCAGAGGGACAGGGGGCGCGACTATGGCTACACCTTC.

V gene TRBV6-1 combines with J gene TRBJ2-5, with TRBD2 identical over 10 bases. Gene TRBJ2-7 matches the end of the DNA better, so the J call may be wrong. The V gene's germline CDR1 is MNHNS and CDR2 SASEGT. The CDR3 has 15 residues. The CDR3 nucleotides read TGTGCCAGCAGTGAATCGGCTAGCGGGAGCTACGAGCAGTACTTC. Its translation: CASSESASGSYEQYF.

The chain has TRBV28 and TRBJ2-7; D unresolved. V shed 6 bases and J shed 6 bases, with 18 bases lying between them. CDR1 MDHEN and CDR2 SYDVKM come from the germline V gene. CDR3 length: 14 amino acids. CDR3 sequence (DNA): TGTGCCAGCAGACGAGCGCGGTCTCTAAGCGAGCAGTACTTC. This codes for CASRRARSLSEQYF.

This clone turned up a few times. The chain uses TRBV5-1 and TRBJ1-1, with 8 nucleotides matching TRBD1. Germline V CDR1 and CDR2: SGHRS, YFSETQ. This CDR3 region has 14 residues. Germline trimming cut 5 bases from V and 4 bases from J; bases unmatched to any gene: 7. CDR3 DNA sequence: TGCGCCAGCAGTCCGTTTGACAGGGGCACTGAAGCTTTCTTT. Its translation is CASSPFDRGTEAFF.

The CDR3 DNA follows: TGTGCCAGCAGCTCTGAGAGGAATACGCAGTATTTT. This sequence encodes CASSSERNTQYF. The V call is TRBV13, the J call TRBJ2-3; D call uncertain. The CDR3 has 12 amino acids. Germline CDR1 is PRHDT and CDR2 is FYEKMQ (reference sequence). V lost 4 bases, J lost 7 bases, and 9 bases lay in between.

This sequence joins TRBV7-8 and TRBJ2-1; TRBD2 agrees at 8 bases. J gave up 2 bases and V 5 bases, and 5 bases lay outside the gene matches. Germline assignment: CDR1 SGHVS and CDR2 FQNEAQ. The CDR3 totals 15 residues. The DNA for the CDR3 is TGTGCCAGCAGCCATGGACTAGCCCCCTACAATGAGCAGTTCTTC. It is translated as CASSHGLAPYNEQFF.

The genes are TRBV7-2 and TRBJ2-2; no definite D call. Trimming stripped 1 base from V and 4 bases from J, with 16 bases between. CDR3 length: 17 amino acids. Per germline, CDR1 SGHTA and CDR2 FQGNSA. DNA for the CDR3: TGTGCCAGCAGCTTAGAGTCGGTAGCCCTAACCACCGGGGAGCTGTTTTTT. As protein: CASSLESVALTTGELFF.